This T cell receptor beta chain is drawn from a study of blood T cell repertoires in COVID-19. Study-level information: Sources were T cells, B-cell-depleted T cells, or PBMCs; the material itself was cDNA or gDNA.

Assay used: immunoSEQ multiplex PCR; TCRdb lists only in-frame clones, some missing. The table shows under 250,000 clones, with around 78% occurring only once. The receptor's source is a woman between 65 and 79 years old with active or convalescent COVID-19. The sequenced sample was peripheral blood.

The CDR3 loop reads CSANRGLDTEAFF. CDR3 nucleotide sequence: TGCAGCGCAAACAGGGGGCTGGACACTGAAGCTTTCTTT. The rearrangement links TRBV29-1 to TRBJ1-1; 9 nucleotides align to TRBD1. Germline values: CDR1 SQVTM, CDR2 ANQGSEA. Germline trimming cut 7 bases from V and 3 bases from J; bases unmatched to any gene: 6. The CDR3 has 13 residues.